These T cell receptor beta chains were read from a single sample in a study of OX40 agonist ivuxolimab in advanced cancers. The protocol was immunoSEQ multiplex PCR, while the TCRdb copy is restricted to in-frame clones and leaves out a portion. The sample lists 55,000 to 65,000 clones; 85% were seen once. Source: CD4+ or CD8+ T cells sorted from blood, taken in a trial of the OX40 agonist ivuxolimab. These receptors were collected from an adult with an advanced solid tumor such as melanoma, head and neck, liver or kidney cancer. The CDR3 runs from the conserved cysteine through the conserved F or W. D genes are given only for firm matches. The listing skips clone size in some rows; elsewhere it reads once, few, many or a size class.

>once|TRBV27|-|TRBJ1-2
TGTGCCAGCAGTTCCCCGGGACCGTCGTCCTATGGCTACACCTTC
CASSSPGPSSYGYTF
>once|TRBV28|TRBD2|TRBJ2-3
TGTGCCAGCAATAGACGGACTAGCGGGAGAGCAGATACGCAGTATTTT
CASNRRTSGRADTQYF
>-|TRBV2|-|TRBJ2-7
TGTGCCAGCAGGCTTCTGGTCTACGAGCAGTACTTC
CASRLLVYEQYF
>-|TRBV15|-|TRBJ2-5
TGTGCCACCAGCAGAGATCAGACTAGCGGACAGGGAGAGACCCAGTACTTC
CATSRDQTSGQGETQYF
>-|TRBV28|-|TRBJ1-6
TGTGCCAGCGGGACCCCAGGGAATCTGGATTCACCCCTCCACTTT
CASGTPGNLDSPLHF
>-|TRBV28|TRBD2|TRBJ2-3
TGTGCCAGCGCTCTATATGGGGGGGTCGCAGATACGCAGTATTTT
CASALYGGVADTQYF
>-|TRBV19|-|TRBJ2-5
TGTGCCAGTAGTAACTCAGGGACGGGGGTAGAGACCCAGTACTTC
CASSNSGTGVETQYF
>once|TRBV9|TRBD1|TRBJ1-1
TGTGCCAGCAGCGAGGGACAGGGGGCGAGGAGCACTGAAGCTTTCTTT
CASSEGQGARSTEAFF
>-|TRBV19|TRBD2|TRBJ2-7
TGTGCCAGTAGTATGAGCGGGATAGTAGAGCAGTACTTC
CASSMSGIVEQYF
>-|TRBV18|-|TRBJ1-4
TGTGCCAGCTCACCACGTCAGGGTTCTAATGAAAAACTGTTTTTT
CASSPRQGSNEKLFF
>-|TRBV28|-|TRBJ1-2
TGTGCCAGCAGTCCCCCCGGGCAAGACTATGGCTACACCTTC
CASSPPGQDYGYTF
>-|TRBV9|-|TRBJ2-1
TGTGCCAGCAGCGTAGAGGCAGGTTTGTATGAGCAGTTCTTC
CASSVEAGLYEQFF
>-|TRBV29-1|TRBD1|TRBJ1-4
TGCAGCGCGAGGGACAGCGGGGGAGAAAAACTGTTTTTT
CSARDSGGEKLFF
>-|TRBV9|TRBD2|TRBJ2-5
TGTGCCAGCAGCCCGAGCGGGGGGGCGATCGAGACCCAGTACTTC
CASSPSGGAIETQYF
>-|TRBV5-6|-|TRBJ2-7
TGTGCCAGCAGCTTGCGGGGGTCCCACGAGCAGTACTTC
CASSLRGSHEQYF
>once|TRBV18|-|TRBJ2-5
TGTGCCAGCTCACCATCCGGAGAGACCCAGTACTTC
CASSPSGETQYF
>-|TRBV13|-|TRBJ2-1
TGTGCCAGCAGCTTAGGGGGCAGGGCCACCAATGAGCAGTTCTTC
CASSLGGRATNEQFF
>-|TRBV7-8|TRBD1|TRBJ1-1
TGTGCCAGCAGCGCAGGACAGGGGGCCTGGATCACTGAAGCTTTCTTT
CASSAGQGAWITEAFF
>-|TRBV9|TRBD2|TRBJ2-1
TGTGCCAGCAGCGTAGCGGCTAGCGGGGGGGGAGAGCAGTTCTTC
CASSVAASGGGEQFF
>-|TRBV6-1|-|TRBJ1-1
TGTGCCAGCAGCAGGAGGGAAACTGAAGCTTTCTTT
CASSRRETEAFF
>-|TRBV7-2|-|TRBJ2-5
TGTGCCAGCAGCCGAGTGGGGAACCCACAAGAGACCCAGTACTTC
CASSRVGNPQETQYF
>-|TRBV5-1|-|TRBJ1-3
TGCGCCAGCAGCTTGGACCCGGGATCCGGAAACACCATATATTTT
CASSLDPGSGNTIYF
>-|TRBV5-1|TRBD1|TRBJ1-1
TGCGCCAGCACTCCCGATGGGACAGGGAAAGATTTCTTT
CASTPDGTGKDFF
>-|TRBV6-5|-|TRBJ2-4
TGTGCCAGCAGTTCCCTCGGGGGGCCAGGGAACATTCAGTACTTC
CASSSLGGPGNIQYF
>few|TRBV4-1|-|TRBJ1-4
TGCGCCAGCAGCCAGGTTCTTGCAACTAATGAAAAACTGTTTTTT
CASSQVLATNEKLFF
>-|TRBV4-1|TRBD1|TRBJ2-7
TGCGCCAGCAGCCAAGTTCCCAGGGGGCGGGGAGAGCAGTACTTC
CASSQVPRGRGEQYF
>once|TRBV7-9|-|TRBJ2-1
TGTGCCAGCAGCCCCCGGGCCCAACCCTCCTACAATGAGCAGTTCTTC
CASSPRAQPSYNEQFF
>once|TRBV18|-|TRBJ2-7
TGTGCCAGCTCACCACCGGTTCCCAGCGATTACGAGCAGTACTTC
CASSPPVPSDYEQYF
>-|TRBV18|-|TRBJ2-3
TGTGCCAGCTCAACGTCACCGGGACAAAGCACAGATACGCAGTATTTT
CASSTSPGQSTDTQYF
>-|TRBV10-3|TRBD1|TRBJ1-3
TGTGCCATCAGCCAACAGGGGGCAGGAAACACCATATATTTT
CAISQQGAGNTIYF
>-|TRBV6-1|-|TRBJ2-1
TGTGCCAGCAGTGGCCTCACGGGACTCTCCTACAATGAGCAGTTCTTC
CASSGLTGLSYNEQFF
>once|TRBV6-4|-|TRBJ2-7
TGTGCCAGCAGACCCTATGCCTACGAGCAGTACTTC
CASRPYAYEQYF
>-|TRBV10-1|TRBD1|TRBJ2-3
TGCGCCAGCAGCGGACAGGGGACAGATACGCAGTATTTT
CASSGQGTDTQYF
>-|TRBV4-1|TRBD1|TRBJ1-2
TGCGCCAGCAGTTCTCCTCCGGGTTCGACAGGGGGTGACTATGGCTACACCTTC
CASSSPPGSTGGDYGYTF
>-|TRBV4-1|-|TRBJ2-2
TGCGCCAGCAGCCCAATGGACTGGGAGGCCGGGGAGCTGTTTTTT
CASSPMDWEAGELFF
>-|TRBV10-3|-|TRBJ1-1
TGTGCCATCAGTGAGTCCCCAGGGGTGAACACTGAAGCTTTCTTT
CAISESPGVNTEAFF
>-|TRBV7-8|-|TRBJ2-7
TGTGCCAGCAGCTTACGTCCCTACGAGCAGTACTTC
CASSLRPYEQYF
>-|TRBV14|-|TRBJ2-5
TGTGCCAGCAGCCAATTCCGGGAGACCCAGTACTTC
CASSQFRETQYF
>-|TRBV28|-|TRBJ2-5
TGTGCCAGCAGTTCATACAGGGATCAGACCCAGTACTTC
CASSSYRDQTQYF
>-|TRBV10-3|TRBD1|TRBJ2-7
TGTGCCATCAGCGTCGGACAGGGGAGCGACGAGCAGTACTTC
CAISVGQGSDEQYF
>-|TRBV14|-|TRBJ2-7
TGTGCCAGCAGCCAAGTGCGTGTTGGGGTCCCTGGTTACTACGAGCAGTACTTC
CASSQVRVGVPGYYEQYF
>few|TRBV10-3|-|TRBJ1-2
TGTGCCATCAGGGACCGGGACACCATTAACTATGGCTACACCTTC
CAIRDRDTINYGYTF
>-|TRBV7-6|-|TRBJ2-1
TGTGCCAGCAGCTTAATGGCCGATGGGGATGAGCAGTTCTTC
CASSLMADGDEQFF
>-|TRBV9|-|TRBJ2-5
TGTGCCAGCAGCGTCGCCTCACAAGAGACCCAGTACTTC
CASSVASQETQYF
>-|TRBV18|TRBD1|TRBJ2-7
TGTGCCAGCTCACCAGGGACAGCCCGGCGATTCGACGAGCAGTACTTC
CASSPGTARRFDEQYF
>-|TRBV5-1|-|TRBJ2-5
TGCGCCAGCAGCGCGGACGACCGTATATGGGAGACCCAGTACTTC
CASSADDRIWETQYF
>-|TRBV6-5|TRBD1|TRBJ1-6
TGTGCCAGCAGTCTGACGACAGGGCTTAATTCACCCCTCCACTTT
CASSLTTGLNSPLHF
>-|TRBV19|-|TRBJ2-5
TGTGCCAGTAGTACCTCCCTCTATGGTACTGGAGAGACCCAGTACTTC
CASSTSLYGTGETQYF
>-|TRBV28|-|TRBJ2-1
TGTGCCAGCAGTTTGGCATCGGCCTACAATGAGCAGTTCTTC
CASSLASAYNEQFF
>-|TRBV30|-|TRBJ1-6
TGTGCCTGGAGCACAGGGAGGGATTCACCCCTCCACTTT
CAWSTGRDSPLHF
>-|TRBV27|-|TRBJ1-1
TGTGCCAGCAGTCCAGGGATGAACACTGAAGCTTTCTTT
CASSPGMNTEAFF
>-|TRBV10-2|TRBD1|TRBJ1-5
TGCGCCAGCAGCCTTTCAGGGGGTAGCAATCAGCCCCAGCATTTT
CASSLSGGSNQPQHF